The 24 T cell receptor beta chains presented below share a single source sample, sequenced in a study of beta chain features in type 1 diabetes. Study-wide points: Researchers report that Type 1 diabetes patients had moderately but significantly shorter TCRB CDR3s across all four CD4+ subsets.

As every portion of the isolated RNA was reverse transcribed, the sequencing read expressed TCRB transcripts. Produced via immunoSEQ multiplex PCR; TCRdb's table is partial and in-frame only. The sample comprises more than 550,000 clones, over 13% of which are singletons, and 0.035% to 0.045% rests with the top ten. No antigen is known for these receptors. The source material was naive CD4+ T cells from blood. These receptor sequences come from a man in his late teens or twenties with type 1 diabetes.

The CDR3 DNA reads TGCAGCGTTTCCAGACTAGCGATAAGCACAGATACGCAGTATTTT. Its translation is CSVSRLAISTDTQYF. This rearrangement joins TRBV29-1 to TRBJ2-3; 8 nucleotides match TRBD2. Germline loops: CDR1 SQVTM, CDR2 ANQGSEA. The CDR3 consists of 15 residues. The ends lost 5 bases at V and 0 bases at J; junction bases unmatched: 7.

The chain links TRBV10-3 to TRBJ2-5, with 7 bases that match TRBD2. Trimming removed 4 bases from V and 7 bases from J; junction bases left unmatched: 15. In germline, CDR1 is ENHRY, CDR2 SYGVKD. The CDR3 is 16 residues long. The CDR3: CAISVVWASGKGTQYF. The CDR3 region has the DNA TGTGCCATCAGTGTGGTCTGGGCTAGCGGTAAAGGGACCCAGTACTTC.

The sample holds a few counts of this clone. The chain carries TRBV7-6 and TRBJ1-2; the D gene is possibly TRBD1 (5 bases). V shed 1 base and J shed 4 bases, with 13 bases lying between them. This CDR3 is built from 15 residues. Germline values: CDR1 SGHVS, CDR2 FNYEAQ. CDR3 region: CASSLGSTQGYGYTF. The DNA for the CDR3 is TGTGCCAGCAGCTTAGGGTCGACCCAGGGCTATGGCTACACCTTC.

The chain is built from TRBV7-9 and TRBJ2-1; maybe TRBD2 (5 bases). CDR1 SEHNR and CDR2 FQNEAQ come from the germline V gene (reference sequence). This CDR3 comprises 12 residues. V was pared by 7 bases and J by 7 bases, with 11 bases between. The CDR3 DNA sequence: TGTGCCAGCACCGTACGAGGGAATGAGCAGTTCTTC. Amino acids: CASTVRGNEQFF.

The chain has TRBV7-9 and TRBJ1-6; TRBD1 matches at 8 bases. The CDR3 has 15 amino acids. V shed 6 bases and J 6 bases; nucleotides not matched to a gene: 7. CDR1 and CDR2 from the germline V gene are SEHNR and FQNEAQ (reference sequence). The CDR3 here is CASRQLQGGNSPLHF. The CDR3 bases are TGTGCCAGCAGACAACTACAGGGGGGTAATTCACCCCTCCACTTT.

V usage is TRBV5-6 and J usage is TRBJ2-7; D unclear. Germline V gene data show CDR1 as SGHDT and CDR2 as YYEEEE. The CDR3 covers 11 residues. V lost 0 bases and J 5 bases, leaving 3 bases between the germline ends. The CDR3 DNA follows: TGTGCCAGCAGCTTGGCCCACGAGCAGTACTTC. Translated: CASSLAHEQYF.

The chain uses TRBV2 and TRBJ2-5; a weak D match, TRBD1 (5 bases). The V gene's germline CDR1 is SNHLY and CDR2 FYNNEI. Trimming left V 6 bases short and J 2 bases short, with 13 bases between. This CDR3 contains 14 residues. In DNA, the CDR3 is TGTGCCAGCAGGAGGACACAACTGCAAGAGACCCAGTACTTC. Translated, it gives CASRRTQLQETQYF.

The sample holds a few counts of this clone. The CDR3 is CAWSVSGQGFGYTF. CDR3 nucleotide sequence: TGTGCCTGGAGTGTCTCGGGACAAGGGTTTGGCTACACCTTC. The V gene is TRBV30, the J gene TRBJ1-2; possible D gene TRBD1, 6 bases. The length of the CDR3 is 14 residues. Germline V gene data show CDR1 as GTSNPN and CDR2 as SVGIG (reference sequence). V shed 0 bases and J shed 7 bases, with 15 bases lying between them.

This clone was counted only a few times. The V gene is TRBV5-1, the J gene TRBJ2-7; D uncertain. The CDR3 sequence is 13 residues long. Trimming took off 3 bases at V and 0 bases at J, with 7 bases between the two ends. Germline V gene data show CDR1 as SGHRS and CDR2 as YFSETQ. The CDR3: CASSSSNSYEQYF. CDR3 bases: TGCGCCAGCAGCTCTTCGAACTCCTACGAGCAGTACTTC. The whole variable domain, filled in from reference TRBV5-1 and TRBJ2-7, reads KAGVTQTPRYLIKTRGQQVTLSCSPISGHRSVSWYQQTPGQGLQFLFEYFSETQRNKGNFPGRFSGRQFSNSRSEMNVSTLELGDSALYLCASSSSNSYEQYFGPGTRLTVT.

J is TRBJ2-7 and V is TRBV27; 14 bases align to TRBD2. The CDR3 is made up of 17 amino acids. In germline, CDR1 is MNHEY, CDR2 SMNVEV (reference sequence). After removal of 8 bases from V and 4 bases from J, the junction contained 13 bases not matched to a gene. In DNA form, the CDR3 reads TGTGCCAGCTCGGGACAGGGACTAGCGGGAGAAAGGTACGAGCAGTACTTC. This sequence encodes CASSGQGLAGERYEQYF.

This clone was seen more than once but under ten times. J is TRBJ2-7 and V is TRBV7-2; TRBD1 aligns across 8 bases. The CDR3 spans 15 residues. After removal of 5 bases from V and 2 bases from J, the junction contained 8 bases not matched to a gene. Germline CDR1 SGHTA, CDR2 FQGNSA. CDR3 sequence reads: CASSARTGSTYEQYF. CDR3 nucleotide sequence: TGTGCCAGCAGCGCGAGGACAGGGAGCACCTACGAGCAGTACTTC. The whole variable domain, filled in from reference TRBV7-2 and TRBJ2-7, reads GAGVSQSPSNKVTEKGKDVELRCDPISGHTALYWYRQSLGQGLEFLIYFQGNSAPDKSGLPSDRFSAERTGGSVSTLTIQRTQQEDSAVYLCASSARTGSTYEQYFGPGTRLTVT.

The rearrangement links TRBV29-1 to TRBJ1-2; 9 bases are shared with TRBD1. The V gene's germline CDR1 is SQVTM and CDR2 ANQGSEA. This CDR3 is 16 amino acids long. V was pared by 0 bases and J by 2 bases, with 7 bases of the junction left unmatched. CDR3 nucleotide sequence: TGCAGCGTTGAAGATCGATCGGGACAGGGAAACTATGGCTACACCTTC. Amino acids: CSVEDRSGQGNYGYTF.

The CDR3 protein is CAWRDRSYGYTF. The CDR3 region has the DNA TGTGCCTGGAGGGACAGAAGCTATGGCTACACCTTC. The chain is built from TRBV30 and TRBJ1-2; TRBD1 is a possible D gene (6 bases). The germline CDR1 and CDR2 sequences are GTSNPN and SVGIG (reference sequence). This CDR3 has 12 amino acids. Trimming cost V 3 bases and J 4 bases, with 9 bases left between them.

In its sample, this clone was seen a few times. The chain uses TRBV30 and TRBJ2-1; TRBD2 matches 11 bases. The CDR3 is 15 residues long. Unmatched junction bases numbered 6, after V lost 5 bases and J lost 3 bases. Germline values: CDR1 GTSNPN, CDR2 SVGIG (reference sequence). CDR3 protein: CAWDFSGRGYNEQFF. The CDR3 bases are TGTGCCTGGGACTTTAGCGGGAGGGGCTACAATGAGCAGTTCTTC.

The chain carries TRBV7-9 and TRBJ1-1; D not resolved. CDR3 length: 14 amino acids. The germline gives CDR1 SEHNR, CDR2 FQNEAQ (reference sequence). Trimming pared 1 base from V and 1 base from J, leaving 7 bases between. CDR3 loop: CASSLGATNTEAFF. As DNA, the CDR3 is TGTGCCAGCAGCTTAGGAGCGACGAACACTGAAGCTTTCTTT.

This clone has only a few counts. The rearrangement uses TRBV28 and TRBJ2-2, with a tentative D call TRBD2 (6 bases). Germline assignment: CDR1 MDHEN and CDR2 SYDVKM. This CDR3 contains 15 residues. Trimming cost V 3 bases and J 0 bases, with 8 bases left between them. The CDR3 loop reads CASSFRGANTGELFF. In DNA, the CDR3 is TGTGCCAGCAGTTTCCGCGGGGCGAACACCGGGGAGCTGTTTTTT.

This clone was observed a handful of times. This chain joins TRBV27 and TRBJ2-3; 8 nucleotides align to TRBD2. Germline-derived CDR1 and CDR2 are MNHEY and SMNVEV (reference sequence). The CDR3 has 14 residues. The junction had 8 bases not matched to a gene; V was cut back by 6 bases and J by 6 bases. The CDR3 sequence: CASSPAGGTDTQYF. Written as DNA, the CDR3 is TGTGCCAGCAGCCCGGCGGGGGGAACCGATACGCAGTATTTT.

In this sample, this clone turned up a few times. The chain carries TRBV5-4 and TRBJ2-3; no clear D gene. V lost 0 bases and J 3 bases, leaving 2 bases between the germline ends. Germline CDR1 and CDR2: SGHNT and YYREEE (reference sequence). This CDR3 has 12 residues. CDR3 sequence (DNA): TGTGCCAGCAGCTTGGAGACAGATACGCAGTATTTT. Amino acid sequence: CASSLETDTQYF.

The J gene is TRBJ1-5, the V gene TRBV7-2; D is undetermined. CDR1 and CDR2 from the germline V gene are SGHTA and FQGNSA. V was pared by 4 bases and J by 3 bases, with 16 bases between. CDR3 length: 16 amino acids. CDR3 region: CASSSKDRGNNQPQHF. CDR3 DNA: TGTGCCAGCAGCTCAAAGGACCGAGGTAACAATCAGCCCCAGCATTTT.

This clone was seen a few times. This chain links TRBV7-2 with TRBJ2-7; no clear D gene. The V end lost 3 bases, the J end lost 9 bases, and 21 bases lay between the germline ends. CDR3 size: 15 residues. Germline CDR1 and CDR2: SGHTA and FQGNSA. DNA for the CDR3: TGTGCCAGCAGCTTCCCCGAAGGTGGGAAAGTGGTGCAGTACTTC. Translating gives CASSFPEGGKVVQYF. Variable domain in full (rest from reference TRBV7-2 and TRBJ2-7): GAGVSQSPSNKVTEKGKDVELRCDPISGHTALYWYRQSLGQGLEFLIYFQGNSAPDKSGLPSDRFSAERTGGSVSTLTIQRTQQEDSAVYLCASSFPEGGKVVQYFGPGTRLTVT.

Only a few counts were recorded for this clone. The gene calls are TRBV4-2 and TRBJ2-2, with TRBD2 identical over 8 bases. CDR1 is LGHNA, CDR2 YNFKEQ, per germline. The CDR3 is 18 amino acids. Trimming cost V 0 bases and J 4 bases; bases outside gene matches: 10. The CDR3 coding sequence is TGTGCCAGCAGCCAAGATCCTAGGACTAGCCGAGGCACCGGGGAGCTGTTTTTT. Its protein product is CASSQDPRTSRGTGELFF.

The V and J genes are TRBV14 and TRBJ2-1, with D possibly called TRBD1 or TRBD2 (5 bases each). CDR3 length: 12 amino acids. Trimming took off 0 bases at V and 12 bases at J, with 9 bases between the two ends. Germline CDR1 SGHDN, CDR2 FVKESK. The CDR3 loop reads CASSQDRGTQFF. The CDR3 DNA follows: TGTGCCAGCAGCCAAGATAGAGGGACGCAGTTCTTC.

A word on this clone: Other DNA sequences in this sample translate to the same CDR3. The gene calls are TRBV2 and TRBJ1-1; no clear D gene. The CDR3 totals 12 residues. The germline CDR1 and CDR2 sequences are SNHLY and FYNNEI. V lost 9 bases and J lost 1, with 9 bases in between. In DNA, the CDR3 is TGTGCCAGTCGGTGGGGGAACACTGAAGCTTTCTTT. Amino acids: CASRWGNTEAFF.

The CDR3: CAWEAYNEQFF. In DNA, the CDR3 is TGTGCCTGGGAGGCGTACAATGAGCAGTTCTTC. J is TRBJ2-1 and V is TRBV30; D gene uncertain. The CDR3 extends over 11 amino acids. Germline V gene sequence: CDR1 GTSNPN, CDR2 SVGIG (reference sequence). V was cut by 5 bases and J by 4 bases, with 6 bases left in between.